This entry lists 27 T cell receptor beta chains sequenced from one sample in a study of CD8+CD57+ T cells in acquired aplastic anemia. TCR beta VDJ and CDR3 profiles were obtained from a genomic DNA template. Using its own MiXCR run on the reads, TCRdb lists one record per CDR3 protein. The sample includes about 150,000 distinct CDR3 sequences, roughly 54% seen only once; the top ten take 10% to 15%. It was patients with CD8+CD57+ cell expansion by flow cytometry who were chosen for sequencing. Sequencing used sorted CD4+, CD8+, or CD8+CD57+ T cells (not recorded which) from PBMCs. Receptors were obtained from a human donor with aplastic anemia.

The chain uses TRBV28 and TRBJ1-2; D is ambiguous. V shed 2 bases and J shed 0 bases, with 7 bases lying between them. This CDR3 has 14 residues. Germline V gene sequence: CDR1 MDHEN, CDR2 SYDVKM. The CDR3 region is CASSLVGSNYGYTF. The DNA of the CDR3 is TGTGCCAGCAGTTTAGTGGGATCTAACTATGGCTACACCTTC.

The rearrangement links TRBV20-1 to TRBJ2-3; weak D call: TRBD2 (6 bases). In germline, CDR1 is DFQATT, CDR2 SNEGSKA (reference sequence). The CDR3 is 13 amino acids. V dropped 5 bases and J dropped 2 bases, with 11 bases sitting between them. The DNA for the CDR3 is TGCAGTGCTCGGGACTTTGTCACAGATACGCAGTATTTT. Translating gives CSARDFVTDTQYF.

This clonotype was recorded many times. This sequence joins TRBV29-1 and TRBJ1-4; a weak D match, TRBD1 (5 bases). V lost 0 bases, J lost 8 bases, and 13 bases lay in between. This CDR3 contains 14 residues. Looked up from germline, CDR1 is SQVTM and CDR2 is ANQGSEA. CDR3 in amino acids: CSVEDPQGMEKLFF. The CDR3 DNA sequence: TGCAGCGTTGAAGATCCTCAGGGTATGGAAAAACTGTTTTTT.

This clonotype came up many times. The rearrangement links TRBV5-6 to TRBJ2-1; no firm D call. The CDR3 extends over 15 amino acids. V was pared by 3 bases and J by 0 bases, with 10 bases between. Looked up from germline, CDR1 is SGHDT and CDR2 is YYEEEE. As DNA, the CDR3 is TGTGCCAGCAGCTCTTCAACGAGCTCCTACAATGAGCAGTTCTTC. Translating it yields CASSSSTSSYNEQFF.

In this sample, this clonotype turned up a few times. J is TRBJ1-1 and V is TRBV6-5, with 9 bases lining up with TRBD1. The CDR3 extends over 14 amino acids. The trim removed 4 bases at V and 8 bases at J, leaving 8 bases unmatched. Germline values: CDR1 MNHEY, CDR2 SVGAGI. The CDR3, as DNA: TGTGCCAGCAGTTTTTACAGGGGGCCTCGGGAAGCTTTCTTT. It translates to CASSFYRGPREAFF.

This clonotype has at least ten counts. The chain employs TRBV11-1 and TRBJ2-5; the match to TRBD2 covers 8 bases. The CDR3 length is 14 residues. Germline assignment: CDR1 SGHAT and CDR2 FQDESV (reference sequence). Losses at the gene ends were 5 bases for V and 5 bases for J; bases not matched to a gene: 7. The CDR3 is CASSRGGQLETQYF. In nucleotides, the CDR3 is TGTGCCAGCAGCCGGGGGGGCCAGTTGGAGACCCAGTACTTC.

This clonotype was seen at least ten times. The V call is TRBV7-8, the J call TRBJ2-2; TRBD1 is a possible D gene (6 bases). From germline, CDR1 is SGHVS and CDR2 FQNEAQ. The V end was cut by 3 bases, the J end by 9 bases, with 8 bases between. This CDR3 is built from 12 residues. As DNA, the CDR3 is TGTGCCAGCAGCTTGGGGGCCCGGGAGCTGTTTTTT. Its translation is CASSLGARELFF.

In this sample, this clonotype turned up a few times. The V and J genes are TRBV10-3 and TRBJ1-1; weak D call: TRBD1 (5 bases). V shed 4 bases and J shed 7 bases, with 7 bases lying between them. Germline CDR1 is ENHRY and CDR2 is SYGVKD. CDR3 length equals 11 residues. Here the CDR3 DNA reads TGTGCCATCAGTGGCGGGGGTGAAGCTTTCTTT. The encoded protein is CAISGGGEAFF.

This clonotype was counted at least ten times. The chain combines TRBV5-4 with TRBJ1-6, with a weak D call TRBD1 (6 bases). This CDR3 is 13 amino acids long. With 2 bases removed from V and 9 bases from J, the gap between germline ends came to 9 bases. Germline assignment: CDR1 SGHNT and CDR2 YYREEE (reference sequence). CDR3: CASSFRGVSPLHF. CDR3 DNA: TGTGCCAGCAGCTTCAGGGGAGTTTCACCCCTCCACTTT.

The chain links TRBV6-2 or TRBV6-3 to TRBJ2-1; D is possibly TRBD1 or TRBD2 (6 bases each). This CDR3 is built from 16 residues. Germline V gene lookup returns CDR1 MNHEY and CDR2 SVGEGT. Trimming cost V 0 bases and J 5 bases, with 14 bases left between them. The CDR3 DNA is TGTGCCAGCAGTTACTCGATTCTGGGGGGCCACAATGAGCAGTTCTTC. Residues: CASSYSILGGHNEQFF.

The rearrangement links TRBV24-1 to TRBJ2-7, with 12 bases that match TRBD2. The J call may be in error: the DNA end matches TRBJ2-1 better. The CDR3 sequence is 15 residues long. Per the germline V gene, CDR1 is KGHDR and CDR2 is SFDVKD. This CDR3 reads CATSDRTSGADEQFF. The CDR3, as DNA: TGTGCCACCAGTGACCGGACTAGCGGGGCCGATGAGCAGTTCTTC.

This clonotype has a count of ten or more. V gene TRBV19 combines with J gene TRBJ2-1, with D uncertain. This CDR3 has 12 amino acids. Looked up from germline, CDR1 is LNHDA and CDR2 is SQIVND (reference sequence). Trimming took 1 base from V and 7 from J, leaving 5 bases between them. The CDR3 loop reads CASSIGGNEQFF. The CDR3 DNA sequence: TGTGCCAGTAGTATAGGGGGAAATGAGCAGTTCTTC.

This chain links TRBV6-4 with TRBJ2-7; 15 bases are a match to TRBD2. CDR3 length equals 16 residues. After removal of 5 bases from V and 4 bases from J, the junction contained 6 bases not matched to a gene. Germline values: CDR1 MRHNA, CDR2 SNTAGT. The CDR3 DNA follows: TGTGCCAGCAGTCGGACTAGCGGGGGGGCCCCTTACGAGCAGTACTTC. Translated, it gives CASSRTSGGAPYEQYF.

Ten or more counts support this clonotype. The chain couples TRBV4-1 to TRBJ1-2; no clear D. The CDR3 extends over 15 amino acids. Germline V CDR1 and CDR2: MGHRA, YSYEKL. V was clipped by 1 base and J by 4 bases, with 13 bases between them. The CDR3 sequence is CASSQGPASLYGYTF. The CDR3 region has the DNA TGCGCCAGCAGCCAAGGACCTGCTTCCCTCTATGGCTACACCTTC.

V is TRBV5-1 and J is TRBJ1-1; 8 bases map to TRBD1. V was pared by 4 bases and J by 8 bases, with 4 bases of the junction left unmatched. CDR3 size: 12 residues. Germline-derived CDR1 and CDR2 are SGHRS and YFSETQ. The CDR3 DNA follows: TGCGCCAGCAGCGTAGACAGGGGAGAAGCTTTCTTT. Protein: CASSVDRGEAFF.

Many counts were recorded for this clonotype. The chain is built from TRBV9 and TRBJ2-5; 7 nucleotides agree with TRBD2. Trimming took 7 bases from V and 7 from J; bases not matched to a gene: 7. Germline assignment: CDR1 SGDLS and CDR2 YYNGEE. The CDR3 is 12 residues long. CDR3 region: CASSSGARTQYF. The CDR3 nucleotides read TGTGCCAGCTCGAGCGGGGCCCGGACCCAGTACTTC.

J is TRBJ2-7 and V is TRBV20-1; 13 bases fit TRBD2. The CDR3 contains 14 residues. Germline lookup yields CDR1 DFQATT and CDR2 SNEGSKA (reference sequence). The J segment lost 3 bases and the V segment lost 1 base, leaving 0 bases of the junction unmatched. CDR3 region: CSARGTSGSYEQYF. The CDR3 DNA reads TGCAGTGCTAGAGGGACTAGCGGGAGCTACGAGCAGTACTTC.

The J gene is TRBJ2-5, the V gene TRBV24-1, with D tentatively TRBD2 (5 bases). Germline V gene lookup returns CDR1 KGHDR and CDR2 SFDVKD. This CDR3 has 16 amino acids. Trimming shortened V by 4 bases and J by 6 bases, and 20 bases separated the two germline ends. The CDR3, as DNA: TGTGCCACCAGTGACCAAACCGACACGACGGGAAAGACCCAGTACTTC. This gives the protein CATSDQTDTTGKTQYF.

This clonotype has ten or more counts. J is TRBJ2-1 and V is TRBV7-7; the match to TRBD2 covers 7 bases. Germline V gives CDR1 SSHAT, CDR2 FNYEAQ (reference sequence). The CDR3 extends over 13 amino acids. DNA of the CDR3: TGTGCTAGCGCCCAGACGGGGGGCAATGAGCAGTTCTTC. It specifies CASAQTGGNEQFF.

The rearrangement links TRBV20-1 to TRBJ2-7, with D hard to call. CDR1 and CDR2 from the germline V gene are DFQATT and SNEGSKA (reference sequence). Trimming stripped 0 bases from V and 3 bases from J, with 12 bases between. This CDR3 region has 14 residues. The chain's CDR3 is CSARDNDHIYEQYF. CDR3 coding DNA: TGCAGTGCTAGAGATAATGACCACATCTACGAGCAGTACTTC.

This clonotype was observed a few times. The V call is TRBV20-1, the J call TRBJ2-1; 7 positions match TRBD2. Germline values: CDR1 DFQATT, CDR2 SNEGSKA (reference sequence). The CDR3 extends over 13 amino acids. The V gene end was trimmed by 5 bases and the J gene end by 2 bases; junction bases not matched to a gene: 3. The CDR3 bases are TGCAGTGCTGGTGGACTAGCCTACAATGAGCAGTTCTTC. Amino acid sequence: CSAGGLAYNEQFF.

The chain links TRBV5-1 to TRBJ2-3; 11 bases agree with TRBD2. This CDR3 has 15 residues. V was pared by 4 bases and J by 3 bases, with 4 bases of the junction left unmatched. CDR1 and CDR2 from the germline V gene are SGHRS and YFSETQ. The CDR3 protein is CASSDTSGGTDTQYF. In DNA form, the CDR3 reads TGCGCCAGCAGCGATACTAGCGGGGGAACAGATACGCAGTATTTT. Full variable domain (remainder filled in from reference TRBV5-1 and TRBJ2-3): KAGVTQTPRYLIKTRGQQVTLSCSPISGHRSVSWYQQTPGQGLQFLFEYFSETQRNKGNFPGRFSGRQFSNSRSEMNVSTLELGDSALYLCASSDTSGGTDTQYFGPGTRLTVL.

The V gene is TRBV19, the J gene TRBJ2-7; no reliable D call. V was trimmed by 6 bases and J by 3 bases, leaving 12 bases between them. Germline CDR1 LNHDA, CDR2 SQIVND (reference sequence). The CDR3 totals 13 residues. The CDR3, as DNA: TGTGCCAGTAGCCAGTTGGTCGGCTACGAGCAGTACTTC. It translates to CASSQLVGYEQYF.

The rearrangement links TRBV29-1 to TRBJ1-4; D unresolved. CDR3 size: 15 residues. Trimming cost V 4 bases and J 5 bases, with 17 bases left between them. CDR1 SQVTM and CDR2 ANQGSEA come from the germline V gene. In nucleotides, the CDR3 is TGCAGCGTTGCTCTGGCGGGCAGTATAAATGAAAAACTGTTTTTT. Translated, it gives CSVALAGSINEKLFF.

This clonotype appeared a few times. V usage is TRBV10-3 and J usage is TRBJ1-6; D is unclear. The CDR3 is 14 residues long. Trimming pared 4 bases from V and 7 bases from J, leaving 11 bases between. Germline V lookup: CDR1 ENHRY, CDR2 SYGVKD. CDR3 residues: CAISVEESNSPLHF. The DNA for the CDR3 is TGTGCCATCAGTGTAGAGGAAAGCAATTCACCCCTCCACTTT.

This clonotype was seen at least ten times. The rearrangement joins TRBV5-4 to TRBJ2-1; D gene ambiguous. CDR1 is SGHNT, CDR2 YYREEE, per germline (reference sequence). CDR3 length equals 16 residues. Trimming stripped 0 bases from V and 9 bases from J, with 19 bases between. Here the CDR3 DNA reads TGTGCCAGCAGCTTGGACGCTCCGACAATTGTTAGTGAGCAGTTCTTC. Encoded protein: CASSLDAPTIVSEQFF.

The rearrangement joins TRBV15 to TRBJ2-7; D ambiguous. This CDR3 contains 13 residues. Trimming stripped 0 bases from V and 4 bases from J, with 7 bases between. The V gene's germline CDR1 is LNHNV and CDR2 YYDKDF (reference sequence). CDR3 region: CATSRDGDYEQYF. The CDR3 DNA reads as TGTGCCACCAGCAGAGATGGGGATTACGAGCAGTACTTC.